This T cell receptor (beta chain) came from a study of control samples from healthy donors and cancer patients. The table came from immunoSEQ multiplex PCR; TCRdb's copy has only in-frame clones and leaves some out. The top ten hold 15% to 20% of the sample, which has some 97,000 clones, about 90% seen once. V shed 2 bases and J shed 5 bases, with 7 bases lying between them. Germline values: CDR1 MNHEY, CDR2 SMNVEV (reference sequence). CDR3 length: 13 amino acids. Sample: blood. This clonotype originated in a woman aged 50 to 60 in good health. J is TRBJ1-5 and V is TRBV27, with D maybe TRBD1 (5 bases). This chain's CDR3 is CASSLRGDQPQHF. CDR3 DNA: TGTGCCAGCAGTTTAAGGGGTGATCAGCCCCAGCATTTT.